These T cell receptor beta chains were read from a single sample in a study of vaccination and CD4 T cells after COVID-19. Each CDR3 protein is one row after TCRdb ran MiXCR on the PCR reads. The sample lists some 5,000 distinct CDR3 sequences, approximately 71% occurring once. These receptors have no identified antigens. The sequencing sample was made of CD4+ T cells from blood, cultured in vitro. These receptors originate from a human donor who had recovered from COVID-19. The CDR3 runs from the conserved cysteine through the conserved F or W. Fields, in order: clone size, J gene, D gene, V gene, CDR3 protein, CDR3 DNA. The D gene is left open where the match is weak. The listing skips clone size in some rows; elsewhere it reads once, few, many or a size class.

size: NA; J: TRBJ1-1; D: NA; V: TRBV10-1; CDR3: CASSDGQKNTEAFF; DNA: TGCGCCAGCAGTGATGGGCAGAAGAACACTGAAGCTTTCTTT
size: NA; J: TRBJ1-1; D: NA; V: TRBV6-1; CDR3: CASSVRDSLRAPPEAFF; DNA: TGTGCCAGCAGTGTGCGGGACTCACTGCGGGCCCCCCCTGAAGCTTTCTTT
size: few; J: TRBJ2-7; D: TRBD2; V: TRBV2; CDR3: CASSELSGRAGSAYF; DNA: TGTGCCAGCAGTGAACTTAGCGGGAGGGCCGGTTCAGCGTACTTC
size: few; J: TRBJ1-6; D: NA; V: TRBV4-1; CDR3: CASSLGGVPLHF; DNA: TGCGCCAGCAGCCTCGGCGGGGTTCCCCTCCACTTT
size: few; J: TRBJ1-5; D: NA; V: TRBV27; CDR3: CASRGHGSNQPQHF; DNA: TGTGCCAGCAGAGGACATGGTAGCAATCAGCCCCAGCATTTT
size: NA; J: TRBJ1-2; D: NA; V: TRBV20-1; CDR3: CRPLTTLDGYTF; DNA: TGCAGGCCGCTAACAACTCTCGACGGCTACACCTTC
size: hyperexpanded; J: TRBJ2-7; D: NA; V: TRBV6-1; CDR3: CASINAGSSSYEQYF; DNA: TGTGCCAGCATTAACGCAGGTTCGAGCTCCTACGAGCAGTACTTC
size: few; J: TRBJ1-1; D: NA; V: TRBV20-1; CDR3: CSASDTGRAEAFF; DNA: TGCAGTGCAAGCGATACAGGTCGGGCTGAAGCTTTCTTT
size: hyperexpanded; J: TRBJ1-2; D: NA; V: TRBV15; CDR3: CATSRGEGSYGYTF; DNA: TGTGCCACCAGCAGAGGGGAGGGAAGCTATGGCTACACCTTC
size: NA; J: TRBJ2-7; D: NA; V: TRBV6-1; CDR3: CASSQGPLYEQYF; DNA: TGTGCCAGCAGTCAAGGTCCTCTCTACGAGCAGTACTTC
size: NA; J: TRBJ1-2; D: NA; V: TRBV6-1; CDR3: CASSELAQLYGYTF; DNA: TGTGCCAGCAGTGAATTGGCCCAACTCTATGGCTACACCTTC
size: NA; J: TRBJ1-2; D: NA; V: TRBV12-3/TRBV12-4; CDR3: CASSPGFGYTF; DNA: TGTGCCAGCAGCCCCGGGTTCGGCTACACCTTC
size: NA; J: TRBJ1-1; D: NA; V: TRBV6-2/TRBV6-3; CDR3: CASSYGGYTEAFF; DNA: TGTGCCAGCAGTTACGGGGGGTACACTGAAGCTTTCTTT
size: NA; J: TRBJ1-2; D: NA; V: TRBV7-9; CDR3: CASSLASSTLYGYTF; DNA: TGTGCCAGCAGCTTGGCAAGCTCTACCCTTTATGGCTACACCTTC
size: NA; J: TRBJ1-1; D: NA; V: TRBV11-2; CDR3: CASTLSSMNTEAFF; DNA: TGTGCCAGCACCCTTTCCAGTATGAACACTGAAGCTTTCTTT
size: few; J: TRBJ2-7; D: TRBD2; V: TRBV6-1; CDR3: CASRAGAGGLEQYF; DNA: TGTGCCAGCAGGGCCGGAGCGGGGGGACTCGAGCAGTACTTC
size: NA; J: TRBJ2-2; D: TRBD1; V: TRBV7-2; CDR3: CASSSPPGGANTGELFF; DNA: TGTGCCAGCAGCTCCCCTCCAGGGGGCGCTAACACCGGGGAGCTGTTTTTT
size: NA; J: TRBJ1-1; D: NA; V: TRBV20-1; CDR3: CSPRGGGWDTEAFF; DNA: TGCAGTCCCAGAGGGGGGGGTTGGGACACTGAAGCTTTCTTT
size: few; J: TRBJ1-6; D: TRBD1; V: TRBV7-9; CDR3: CASSLGSPRGPYYNSPLHF; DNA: TGTGCCAGCAGCTTAGGATCCCCCAGGGGGCCTTATTATAATTCACCCCTCCACTTT
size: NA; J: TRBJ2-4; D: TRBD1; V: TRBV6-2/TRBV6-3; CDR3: CASSYGQGAVENIQYF; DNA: TGTGCCAGCAGTTACGGCCAGGGGGCGGTCGAAAACATTCAGTACTTC
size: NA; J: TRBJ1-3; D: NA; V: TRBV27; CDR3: CASSLSRDMAGNTIYF; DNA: TGTGCCAGCAGTTTATCCCGGGACATGGCCGGAAACACCATATATTTT
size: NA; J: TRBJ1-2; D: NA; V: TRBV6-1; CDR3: CAISESYDFYGYTF; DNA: TGTGCCATCAGTGAGTCTTACGATTTCTATGGCTACACCTTC
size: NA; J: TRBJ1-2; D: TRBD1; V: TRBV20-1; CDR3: CSASRDRDGYTF; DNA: TGCAGTGCTAGCCGGGACAGGGACGGCTACACCTTC
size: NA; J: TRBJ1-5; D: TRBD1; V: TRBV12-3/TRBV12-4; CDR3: CASSSQGGTQSQHF; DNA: TGTGCCAGCAGTTCCCAAGGGGGCACCCAGTCCCAGCATTTT
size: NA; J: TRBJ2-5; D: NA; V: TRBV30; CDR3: CAWNPGLQETQYF; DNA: TGTGCCTGGAACCCGGGACTCCAAGAGACCCAGTACTTC
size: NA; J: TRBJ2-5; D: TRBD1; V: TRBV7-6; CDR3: CASSRPGQWKETQYF; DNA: TGTGCCAGCAGTCGACCGGGACAGTGGAAAGAGACCCAGTACTTC
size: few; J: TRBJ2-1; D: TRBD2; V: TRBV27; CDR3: CASSATSSGRAGNEQFF; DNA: TGTGCCAGCAGTGCTACTTCTAGCGGGAGGGCCGGGAATGAGCAGTTCTTC